Below, 21 T cell receptor beta chains from the same sample are listed, as sequenced in a study of shared clonotypes between healthy human individuals. CD45RO-negative CD8 cells positively selected for CCR7 made up the naive population, which excluded terminally differentiated effector memory CD45RA+ cells. The data were produced by immunoSEQ multiplex PCR, yet TCRdb's version contains in-frame clones alone and is incomplete. The repertoire consists of approximately 1.9 million clones, with 85% to 95% occurring once and the leading ten covering under 2%. Source material: naive CD8+ T cells from PBMCs. Receptor source: a man aged 18 to 29 in good health. Some clones in this sample may be carry-over from other donors' samples.

CDR3 DNA: TGTGCCATCAGCGACGACTTTTCGTGGGAGCAGTACTTC. It yields the protein CAISDDFSWEQYF. The V call is TRBV10-3, the J call TRBJ2-7; no clear D gene. Trimming shortened V by 6 bases and J by 7 bases, and 16 bases separated the two germline ends. The CDR3 runs to 13 residues. Germline CDR1 is ENHRY and CDR2 is SYGVKD.

This clone came up once. The chain is built from TRBV10-3 and TRBJ2-4; perhaps TRBD2 as D (5 bases). This CDR3 is 14 amino acids long. V lost 3 bases to trimming and J lost 0 bases, with 6 bases between them. The germline V gene has CDR1 ENHRY and CDR2 SYGVKD. Here the CDR3 DNA reads TGTGCCATCAGTGACGGACTAGCCAAAAACATTCAGTACTTC. Amino acid sequence: CAISDGLAKNIQYF.

A note on this clone: Other DNA sequences in the sample encode the same CDR3. The CDR3 loop is CASSLWQGNQPQHF. For the CDR3, the DNA is TGTGCCAGCAGTTTATGGCAGGGAAATCAGCCCCAGCATTTT. The V gene is TRBV28, the J gene TRBJ1-5; a possible D gene is TRBD1 (5 bases). V lost 0 bases and J lost 4, with 7 bases in between. This CDR3 contains 14 residues. Germline loops: CDR1 MDHEN, CDR2 SYDVKM.

The V and J genes are TRBV5-6 and TRBJ1-2, with 10 bases aligning to TRBD1. Trimming took 4 bases from V and 8 from J; bases not matched to a gene: 5. Germline lookup yields CDR1 SGHDT and CDR2 YYEEEE. This CDR3 spans 13 amino acids. The CDR3 is CASSPGQGSGYTF. In DNA, the CDR3 is TGTGCCAGCAGCCCGGGACAGGGGTCGGGCTACACCTTC.

The rearrangement uses TRBV6-5 and TRBJ2-3; unclear D gene. The CDR3 covers 14 residues. The germline V gene has CDR1 MNHEY and CDR2 SVGAGI. The V end was cut by 5 bases, the J end by 6 bases, with 15 bases between. The CDR3, as DNA: TGTGCCAGCAGTCTTCTTCGACCGACGGATACGCAGTATTTT. Protein sequence: CASSLLRPTDTQYF.

DNA of the CDR3: TGTGCCAGCAGTTTCCGGGACGGCTCGCGGGAGCTGTTTTTT. This codes for CASSFRDGSRELFF. The chain recombines TRBV27 with TRBJ2-2; D might be TRBD1 or TRBD2, each matching 5 bases. V lost 3 bases, J lost 9 bases, and 14 bases lay in between. This CDR3 has 14 amino acids. The germline V gene encodes CDR1 MNHEY and CDR2 SMNVEV (reference sequence).

The rearrangement uses TRBV28 and TRBJ1-6; 7 nucleotides agree with TRBD1. The length of the CDR3 is 17 residues. V lost 3 bases to trimming and J lost 5 bases; unmatched junction nucleotides: 10. Germline assignment: CDR1 MDHEN and CDR2 SYDVKM. Here the CDR3 DNA reads TGTGCCAGCAGTTTGCTACCACCGGGACAGAATAATTCACCCCTCCACTTT. Protein sequence: CASSLLPPGQNNSPLHF.

The rearrangement uses TRBV28 and TRBJ1-2, with 7 positions matching TRBD1. J was trimmed by 2 bases and V by 3 bases; bases with no gene match: 21. Germline-derived CDR1 and CDR2 are MDHEN and SYDVKM. The CDR3 has 20 amino acids. The CDR3 loop is CASSLLQGGGQTPLNYGYTF. The DNA of the CDR3 is TGTGCCAGCAGTTTGCTCCAAGGAGGGGGACAGACTCCACTAAACTATGGCTACACCTTC.

A remark on this clone: A clone one base away is much larger, so this may be a read error. The chain joins TRBV28 to TRBJ2-2; 11 bases line up with TRBD2. CDR1 and CDR2 (germline): MDHEN, SYDVKM. The CDR3 sequence is 15 residues long. V was clipped by 6 bases and J by 3 bases; unmatched bases: 3. The CDR3 sequence: CASSELAGDTGELFF. CDR3 nucleotide sequence: TGTGCCAGCAGCGAACTAGCGGGAGACACCGGGGAGCTGTTTTTT.

The chain recombines TRBV28 with TRBJ2-5; 9 nucleotides match TRBD2. This CDR3 comprises 15 residues. Germline V gene data show CDR1 as MDHEN and CDR2 as SYDVKM. The V gene end was trimmed by 4 bases and the J gene end by 5 bases; junction bases not matched to a gene: 8. DNA of the CDR3: TGTGCCAGCAGTTGGGGGGGACTAGCTCCGGAGACCCAGTACTTC. Residues: CASSWGGLAPETQYF.

The rearrangement links TRBV7-3 to TRBJ2-5, with 7 positions matching TRBD1. With V trimmed by 0 bases and J by 4 bases, 5 bases remained unmatched. This CDR3 spans 15 amino acids. Germline V CDR1 and CDR2: SGHTA, FQGTGA. The CDR3 sequence: CASSLTGGAGETQYF. For the CDR3, the DNA is TGTGCCAGCAGCTTAACAGGGGGCGCGGGAGAGACCCAGTACTTC.

This chain links TRBV2 with TRBJ1-1; D is ambiguous. The germline CDR1 and CDR2 sequences are SNHLY and FYNNEI. The CDR3 runs to 13 residues. Trimming removed 4 bases from V and 6 bases from J, with 12 bases in between. CDR3 sequence reads: CASSGRLSPEAFF. In DNA form, the CDR3 reads TGTGCCAGCAGTGGTCGACTGTCCCCTGAAGCTTTCTTT.

This chain joins TRBV11-2 and TRBJ1-3; D is ambiguous. CDR1 and CDR2 from the germline V gene are SGHAT and FQNNGV. With 1 base removed from V and 2 bases from J, the gap between germline ends came to 18 bases. The CDR3 loop spans 18 amino acids. The CDR3 loop reads CASSLAPVGRGPGNTIYF. DNA of the CDR3: TGTGCCAGCAGCTTAGCCCCGGTGGGCCGGGGTCCTGGAAACACCATATATTTT.

The chain carries TRBV7-8 and TRBJ2-7; D call uncertain. The V end was cut by 1 base, the J end by 3 bases, with 7 bases between. The CDR3 covers 13 residues. The germline V gene has CDR1 SGHVS and CDR2 FQNEAQ. The CDR3 sequence: CASSLVSSYEQYF. CDR3 nucleotide sequence: TGTGCCAGCAGCTTAGTCTCGAGCTACGAGCAGTACTTC.

The rearrangement uses TRBV5-1 and TRBJ2-3; 11 nucleotides match TRBD2. Germline CDR1 and CDR2: SGHRS and YFSETQ. There are 19 residues in the CDR3. With 0 bases clipped from V and 1 base from J, the junction kept 10 bases outside the gene matches. CDR3 sequence reads: CASSLAASGRPGGTDTQYF. Here the CDR3 DNA reads TGCGCCAGCAGCTTGGCCGCTAGCGGGAGGCCCGGCGGCACAGATACGCAGTATTTT.

The chain has TRBV7-9 and TRBJ2-7; D is possibly TRBD2 (5 bases). Trimming removed 8 bases at V and 5 bases at J, with 22 bases between. In germline, CDR1 is SEHNR, CDR2 FQNEAQ (reference sequence). The CDR3 is made up of 15 amino acids. The CDR3 loop is CASLLSTTNRNEQYF. Here the CDR3 DNA reads TGTGCCAGCCTCCTCTCGACTACCAATCGGAACGAGCAGTACTTC.

The chain combines TRBV6-5 with TRBJ2-3; D gene ambiguous. CDR1 is MNHEY, CDR2 SVGAGI, per germline. The CDR3 loop spans 14 amino acids. Trimming pared 2 bases from V and 4 bases from J, leaving 10 bases between. The CDR3 is CASSYLRRPDTQYF. For the CDR3, the DNA is TGTGCCAGCAGTTACCTCCGCAGACCAGATACGCAGTATTTT.

The V gene is TRBV11-2, the J gene TRBJ2-1; D gene uncertain. The CDR3 spans 16 residues. Germline CDR1 is SGHAT and CDR2 is FQNNGV. The V and J ends lost 2 bases and 4 bases respectively, with 15 bases between them. CDR3 amino acids: CASSLSPRIDYNEQFF. DNA of the CDR3: TGTGCCAGCAGCTTATCCCCGCGGATAGATTACAATGAGCAGTTCTTC. The whole variable domain, remainder taken from reference TRBV11-2 and TRBJ2-1, is EAGVAQSPRYKIIEKRQSVAFWCNPISGHATLYWYQQILGQGPKLLIQFQNNGVVDDSQLPKDRFSAERLKGVDSTLKIQPAKLEDSAVYLCASSLSPRIDYNEQFFGPGTRLTVL.

The rearrangement links TRBV9 to TRBJ1-2; D is perhaps TRBD1 (5 bases). Trimming pared 4 bases from V and 4 bases from J, leaving 14 bases between. Germline loops: CDR1 SGDLS, CDR2 YYNGEE. The length of the CDR3 is 14 residues. DNA of the CDR3: TGTGCCAGCAGCTTACCCGGGACGGCCTATGGCTACACCTTC. Amino acids: CASSLPGTAYGYTF. Full variable domain (rest looked up from reference TRBV9 and TRBJ1-2): DSGVTQTPKHLITATGQRVTLRCSPRSGDLSVYWYQQSLDQGLQFLIQYYNGEERAKGNILERFSAQQFPDLHSELNLSSLELGDSALYFCASSLPGTAYGYTFGSGTRLTVV.

The chain recombines TRBV5-8 with TRBJ1-5; D is unclear. Germline CDR1 is SGHTS and CDR2 is YDEGEE. The CDR3 is 14 amino acids. V was shortened by 3 bases and J by 7 bases, with 14 bases between the two germline ends. CDR3 coding DNA: TGTGCCAGCAGCTCCCGCCGTATTCGACAGCCCCAGCATTTT. Amino acids: CASSSRRIRQPQHF.

The DNA of the CDR3 is TGTGCCAGCAGCGTAGTCGTGAGGGGGCTCGGCTACACCTTC. Amino acids: CASSVVVRGLGYTF. J is TRBJ1-2 and V is TRBV7-9; 7 nucleotides align to TRBD1. The V and J ends lost 5 bases and 8 bases, in that order; junction bases with no gene match: 11. The CDR3 consists of 14 residues. Germline CDR1 SEHNR, CDR2 FQNEAQ (reference sequence).